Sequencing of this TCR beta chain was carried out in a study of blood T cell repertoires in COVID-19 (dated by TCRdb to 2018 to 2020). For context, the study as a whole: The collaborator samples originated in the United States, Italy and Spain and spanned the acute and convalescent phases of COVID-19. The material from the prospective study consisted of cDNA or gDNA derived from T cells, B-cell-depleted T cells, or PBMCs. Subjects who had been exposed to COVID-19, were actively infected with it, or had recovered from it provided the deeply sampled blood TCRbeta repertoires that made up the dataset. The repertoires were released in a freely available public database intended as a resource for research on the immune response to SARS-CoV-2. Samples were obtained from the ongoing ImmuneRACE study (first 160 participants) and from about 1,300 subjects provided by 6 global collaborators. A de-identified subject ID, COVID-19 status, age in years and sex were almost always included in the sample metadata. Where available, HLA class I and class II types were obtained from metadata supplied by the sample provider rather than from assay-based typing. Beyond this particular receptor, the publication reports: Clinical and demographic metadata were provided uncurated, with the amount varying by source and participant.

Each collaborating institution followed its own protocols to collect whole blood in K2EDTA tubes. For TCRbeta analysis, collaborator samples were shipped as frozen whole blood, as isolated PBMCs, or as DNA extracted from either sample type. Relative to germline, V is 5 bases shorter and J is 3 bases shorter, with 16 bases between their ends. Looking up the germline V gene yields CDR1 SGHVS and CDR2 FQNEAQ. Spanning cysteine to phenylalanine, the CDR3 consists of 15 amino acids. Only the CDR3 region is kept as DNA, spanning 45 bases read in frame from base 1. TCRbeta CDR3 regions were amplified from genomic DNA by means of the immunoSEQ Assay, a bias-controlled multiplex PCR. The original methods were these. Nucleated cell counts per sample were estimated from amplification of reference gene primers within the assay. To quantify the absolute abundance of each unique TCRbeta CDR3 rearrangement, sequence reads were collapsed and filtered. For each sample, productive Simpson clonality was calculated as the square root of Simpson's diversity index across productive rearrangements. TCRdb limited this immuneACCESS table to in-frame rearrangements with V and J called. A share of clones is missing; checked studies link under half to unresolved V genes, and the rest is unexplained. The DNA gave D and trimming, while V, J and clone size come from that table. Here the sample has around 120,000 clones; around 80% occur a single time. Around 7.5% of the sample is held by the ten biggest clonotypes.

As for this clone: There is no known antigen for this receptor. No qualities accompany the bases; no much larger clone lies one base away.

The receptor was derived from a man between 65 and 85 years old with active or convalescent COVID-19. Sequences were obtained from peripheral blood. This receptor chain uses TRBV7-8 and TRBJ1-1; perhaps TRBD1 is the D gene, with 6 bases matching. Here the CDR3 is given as CASSRRGGMDTEAFF. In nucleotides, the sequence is TGTGCCAGCAGCAGGAGGGGGGGTATGGACACTGAAGCTTTCTTT. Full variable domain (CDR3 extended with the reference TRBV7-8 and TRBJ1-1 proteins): GAGVSQSPRYKVAKRGQDVALRCDPISGHVSLFWYQQALGQGPEFLTYFQNEAQLDKSGLPSDRFFAERPEGSVSTLKIQRTQQEDSAVYLCASSRRGGMDTEAFFGQGTRLTVV.